The 6 T cell receptor beta chains below were found in one sample sequenced in a study of cytomegalovirus exposure and HLA in healthy donors. The PCR contained 60 Vbeta and 13 Jbeta primers. TCRdb's copy holds only in-frame clones and misses some; the assay was immunoSEQ multiplex PCR. Of around 150,000 clones in the sample, about 82% are singletons; the top ten hold about 3.4%. The sequenced sample consisted of PBMCs. The receptors originated from a male donor in good health and CMV-seronegative.

The rearrangement joins TRBV9 to TRBJ1-1; a possible D gene is TRBD1 (5 bases). V lost 0 bases and J 1 base, leaving 7 bases between the germline ends. Germline CDR1 SGDLS, CDR2 YYNGEE. This CDR3 region has 14 residues. The CDR3 bases are TGTGCCAGCAGCGTAGGGGACTCGAACACTGAAGCTTTCTTT. Translating gives CASSVGDSNTEAFF.

This clone was seen only once. This sequence joins TRBV7-8 and TRBJ2-7; 7 bases agree with TRBD1. The CDR3 covers 14 residues. Germline loops: CDR1 SGHVS, CDR2 FQNEAQ. The junction had 1 base not matched to a gene; V was cut back by 0 bases and J by 2 bases. For the CDR3, the DNA is TGTGCCAGCAGCTTAGCAGGGGGCGCCTACGAGCAGTACTTC. Protein product: CASSLAGGAYEQYF. The full variable domain, rest sourced from reference TRBV7-8 and TRBJ2-7, is GAGVSQSPRYKVAKRGQDVALRCDPISGHVSLFWYQQALGQGPEFLTYFQNEAQLDKSGLPSDRFFAERPEGSVSTLKIQRTQQEDSAVYLCASSLAGGAYEQYFGPGTRLTVT.

This clone was detected only once. This chain links TRBV7-9 with TRBJ1-4; tentatively, D is TRBD1 (6 bases). The CDR3 has 16 residues. CDR1 SEHNR and CDR2 FQNEAQ come from the germline V gene (reference sequence). Trimming took 5 bases from V and 3 from J, leaving 16 bases between them. CDR3 sequence reads: CASSVSSGVPNEKLFF. The CDR3 coding sequence is TGTGCCAGCAGCGTATCTTCAGGGGTGCCTAATGAAAAACTGTTTTTT.

Here the CDR3 DNA reads TGTGCCAGCAGTCCACAGGGGGGTCGCGGCACTGAAGCTTTCTTT. This gives the protein CASSPQGGRGTEAFF. The chain carries TRBV6-5 and TRBJ1-1, with 8 nucleotides matching TRBD1. The ends lost 5 bases at V and 4 bases at J; junction bases unmatched: 9. The CDR3 has 15 residues. Per the germline V gene, CDR1 is MNHEY and CDR2 is SVGAGI.

The chain links TRBV11-3 to TRBJ2-7, with a weak D call TRBD2 (6 bases). Looked up from germline, CDR1 is SGHNT and CDR2 is YENEEA. This CDR3 region has 14 residues. V lost 6 bases, J lost 3 bases, and 15 bases lay in between. The CDR3 sequence is CASSAGKGGYEQYF. CDR3 in DNA: TGTGCCAGCAGTGCCGGCAAGGGAGGCTACGAGCAGTACTTC.

The V and J genes are TRBV5-1 and TRBJ2-3; TRBD2 aligns across 9 bases. V was clipped by 3 bases and J by 5 bases; unmatched bases: 16. CDR1 is SGHRS and CDR2 is YFSETQ in the germline V gene. CDR3 length equals 18 residues. CDR3 DNA sequence: TGCGCCAGCAGCTCCAGACGGGGCCGCGGGGGGGCCGGAGATACGCAGTATTTT. Its protein product is CASSSRRGRGGAGDTQYF.